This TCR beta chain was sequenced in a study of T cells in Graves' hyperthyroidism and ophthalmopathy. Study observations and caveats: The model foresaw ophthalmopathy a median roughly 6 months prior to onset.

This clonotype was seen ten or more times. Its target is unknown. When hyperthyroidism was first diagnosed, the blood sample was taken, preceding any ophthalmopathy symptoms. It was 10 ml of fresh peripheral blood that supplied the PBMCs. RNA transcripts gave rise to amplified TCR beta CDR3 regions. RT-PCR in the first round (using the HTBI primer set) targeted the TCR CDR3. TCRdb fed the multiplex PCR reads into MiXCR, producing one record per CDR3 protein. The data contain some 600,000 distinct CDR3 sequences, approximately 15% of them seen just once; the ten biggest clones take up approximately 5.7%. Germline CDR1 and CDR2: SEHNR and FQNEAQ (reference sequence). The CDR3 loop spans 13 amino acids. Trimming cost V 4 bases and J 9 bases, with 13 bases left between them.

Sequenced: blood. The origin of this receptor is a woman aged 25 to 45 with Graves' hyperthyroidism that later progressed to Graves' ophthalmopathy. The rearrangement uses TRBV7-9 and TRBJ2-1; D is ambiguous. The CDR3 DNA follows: TGTGCCAGCAGCTCAGGTCATTCGGGTGAGCAGTTCTTC. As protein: CASSSGHSGEQFF.